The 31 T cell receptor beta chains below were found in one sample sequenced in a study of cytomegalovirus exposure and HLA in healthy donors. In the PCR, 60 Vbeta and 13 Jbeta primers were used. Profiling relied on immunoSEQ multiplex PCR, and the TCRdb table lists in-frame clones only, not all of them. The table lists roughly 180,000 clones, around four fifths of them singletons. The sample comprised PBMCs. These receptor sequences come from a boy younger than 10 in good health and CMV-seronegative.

CDR3 residues: CASKLAGGPSDTQYF. Written as DNA, the CDR3 is TGCGCCAGCAAACTAGCGGGAGGGCCCTCAGATACGCAGTATTTT. This chain joins TRBV5-1 and TRBJ2-3, with TRBD2 identical over 13 bases. Germline assignment: CDR1 SGHRS and CDR2 YFSETQ. The CDR3 is 15 amino acids. V shed 6 bases, J shed 4 bases, and the junction held 5 bases outside the gene matches.

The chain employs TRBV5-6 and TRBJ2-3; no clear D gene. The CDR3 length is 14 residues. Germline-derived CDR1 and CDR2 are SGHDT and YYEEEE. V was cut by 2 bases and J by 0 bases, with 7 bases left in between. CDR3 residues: CASSFQISTDTQYF. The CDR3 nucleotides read TGTGCCAGCAGCTTCCAGATAAGCACAGATACGCAGTATTTT.

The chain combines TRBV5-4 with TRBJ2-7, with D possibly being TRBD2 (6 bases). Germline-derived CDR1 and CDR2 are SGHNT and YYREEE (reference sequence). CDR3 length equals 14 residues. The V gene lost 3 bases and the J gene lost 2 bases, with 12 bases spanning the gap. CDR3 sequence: CASSCWGDPYEQYV. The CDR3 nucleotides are TGTGCCAGCAGCTGTTGGGGGGATCCCTACGAGCAGTACGTC.

The CDR3 reads CASQSGGGETQYF. CDR3 in DNA: TGCGCCAGCCAAAGCGGGGGGGGAGAGACCCAGTACTTC. The J gene is TRBJ2-5, the V gene TRBV5-1; 10 nucleotides agree with TRBD2. With 7 bases clipped from V and 4 bases from J, the junction kept 4 bases outside the gene matches. The length of the CDR3 is 13 residues. From germline, CDR1 is SGHRS and CDR2 YFSETQ.

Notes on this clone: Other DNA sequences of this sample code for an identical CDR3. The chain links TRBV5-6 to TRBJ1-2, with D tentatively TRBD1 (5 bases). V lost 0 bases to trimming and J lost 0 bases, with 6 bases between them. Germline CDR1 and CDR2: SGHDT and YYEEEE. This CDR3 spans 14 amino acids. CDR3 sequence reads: CASSLGGANYGYTF. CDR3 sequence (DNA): TGTGCCAGCAGCTTGGGGGGGGCTAACTATGGCTACACCTTC.

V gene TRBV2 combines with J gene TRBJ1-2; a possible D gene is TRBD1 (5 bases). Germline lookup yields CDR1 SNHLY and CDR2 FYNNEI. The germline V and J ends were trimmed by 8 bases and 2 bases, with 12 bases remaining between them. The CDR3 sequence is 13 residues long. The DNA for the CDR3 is TGTGCCAGCGGGGCGGGGCCCAACTATGGCTACACCTTC. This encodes CASGAGPNYGYTF. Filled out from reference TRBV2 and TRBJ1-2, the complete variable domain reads EPEVTQTPSHQVTQMGQEVILRCVPISNHLYFYWYRQILGQKVEFLVSFYNNEISEKSEIFDDQFSVERPDGSNFTLKIRSTKLEDSAMYFCASGAGPNYGYTFGSGTRLTVV.

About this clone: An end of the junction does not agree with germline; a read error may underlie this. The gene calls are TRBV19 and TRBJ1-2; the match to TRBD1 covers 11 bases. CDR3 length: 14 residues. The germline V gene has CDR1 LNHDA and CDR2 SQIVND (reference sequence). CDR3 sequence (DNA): TGTGCCAGTAGTATCCGTGATCGGGGACAGGGGGTTAACTTC. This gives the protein CASSIRDRGQGVNF.

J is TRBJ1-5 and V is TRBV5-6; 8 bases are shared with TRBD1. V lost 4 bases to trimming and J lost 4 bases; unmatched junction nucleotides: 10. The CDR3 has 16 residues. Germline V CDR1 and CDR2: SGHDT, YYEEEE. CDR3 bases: TGTGCCAGCAGCCTCTACGACAGGGGTCGGAATCAGCCCCAGCATTTT. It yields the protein CASSLYDRGRNQPQHF.

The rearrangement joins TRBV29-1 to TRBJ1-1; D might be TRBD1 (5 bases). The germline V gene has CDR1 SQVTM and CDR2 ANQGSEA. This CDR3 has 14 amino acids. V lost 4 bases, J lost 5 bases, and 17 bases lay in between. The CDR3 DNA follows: TGCAGCGTTGCTAACAGGCTAGGTGGGACTGAAGCTTTCTTT. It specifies CSVANRLGGTEAFF.

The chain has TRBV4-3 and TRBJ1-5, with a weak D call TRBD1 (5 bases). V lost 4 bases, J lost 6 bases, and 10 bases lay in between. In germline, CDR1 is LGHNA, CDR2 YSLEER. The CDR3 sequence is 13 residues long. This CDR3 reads CASSRGPGQPQHF. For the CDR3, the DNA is TGCGCCAGCAGCCGGGGCCCAGGTCAGCCCCAGCATTTT.

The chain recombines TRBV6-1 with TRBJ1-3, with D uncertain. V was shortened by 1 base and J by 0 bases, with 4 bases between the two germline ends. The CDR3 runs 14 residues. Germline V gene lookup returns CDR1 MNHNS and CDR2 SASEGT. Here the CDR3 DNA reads TGTGCCAGCAGTGAAGTGAGCTCTGGAAACACCATATATTTT. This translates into CASSEVSSGNTIYF.

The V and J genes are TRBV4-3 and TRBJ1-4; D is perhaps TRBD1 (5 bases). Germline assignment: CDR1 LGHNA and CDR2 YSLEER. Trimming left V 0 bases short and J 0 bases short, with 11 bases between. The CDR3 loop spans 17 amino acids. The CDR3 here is CASSQEVGPATNEKLFF. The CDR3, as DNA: TGCGCCAGCAGCCAAGAGGTGGGGCCGGCAACTAATGAAAAACTGTTTTTT.

The CDR3 region has the DNA TGTGCCAGTAGTATAGAGCCAGGGTATGAGCAGTTCTTC. Amino acids: CASSIEPGYEQFF. V gene TRBV19 combines with J gene TRBJ2-1, with D possibly being TRBD1 (5 bases). CDR1 and CDR2 from the germline V gene are LNHDA and SQIVND (reference sequence). The ends were cut back, 0 bases at V and 8 bases at J, with 8 bases in the middle. This CDR3 region has 13 residues. Complete variable domain (other parts from reference TRBV19 and TRBJ2-1): DGGITQSPKYLFRKEGQNVTLSCEQNLNHDAMYWYRQDPGQGLRLIYYSQIVNDFQKGDIAEGYSVSREKKESFPLTVTSAQKNPTAFYLCASSIEPGYEQFFGPGTRLTVL.

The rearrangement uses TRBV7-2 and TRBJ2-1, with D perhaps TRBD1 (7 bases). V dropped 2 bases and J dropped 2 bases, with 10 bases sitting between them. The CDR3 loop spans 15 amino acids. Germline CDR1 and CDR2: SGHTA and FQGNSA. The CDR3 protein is CASSLQGGTYNEQFF. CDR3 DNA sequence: TGTGCCAGCAGCTTACAGGGGGGAACCTACAATGAGCAGTTCTTC.

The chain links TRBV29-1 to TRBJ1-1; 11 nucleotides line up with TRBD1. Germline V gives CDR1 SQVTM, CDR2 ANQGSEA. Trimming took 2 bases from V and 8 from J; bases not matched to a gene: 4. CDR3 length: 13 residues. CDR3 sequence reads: CSVELDRGREAFF. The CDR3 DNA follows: TGCAGCGTTGAACTGGACAGGGGGCGCGAAGCTTTCTTT.

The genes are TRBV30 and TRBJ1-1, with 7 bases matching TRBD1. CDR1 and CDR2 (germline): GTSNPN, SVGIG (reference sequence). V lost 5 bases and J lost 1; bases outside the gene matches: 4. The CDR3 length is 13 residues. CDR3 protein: CAWAGQWNTEAFF. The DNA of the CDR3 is TGTGCCTGGGCGGGACAGTGGAACACTGAAGCTTTCTTT.

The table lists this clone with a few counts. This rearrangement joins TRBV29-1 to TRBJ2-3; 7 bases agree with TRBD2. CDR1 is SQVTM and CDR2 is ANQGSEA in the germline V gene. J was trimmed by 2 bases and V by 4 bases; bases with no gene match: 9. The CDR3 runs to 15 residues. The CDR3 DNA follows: TGCAGCGTTGGAGATACTAGCGCCGACACAGATACGCAGTATTTT. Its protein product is CSVGDTSADTDTQYF.

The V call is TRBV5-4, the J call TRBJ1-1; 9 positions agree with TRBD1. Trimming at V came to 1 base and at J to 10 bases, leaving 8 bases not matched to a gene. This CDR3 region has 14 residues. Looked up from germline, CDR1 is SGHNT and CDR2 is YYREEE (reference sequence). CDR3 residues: CASSLNTGTGRAFF. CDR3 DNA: TGTGCCAGCAGCTTGAACACCGGGACAGGGAGAGCTTTCTTT.

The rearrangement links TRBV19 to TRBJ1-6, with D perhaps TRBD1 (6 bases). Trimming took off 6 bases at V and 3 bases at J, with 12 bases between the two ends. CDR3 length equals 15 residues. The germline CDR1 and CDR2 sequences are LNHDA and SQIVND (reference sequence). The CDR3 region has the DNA TGTGCCAGTAGGACCACAGGGATCTATAATTCACCCCTCCACTTT. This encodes CASRTTGIYNSPLHF.

The CDR3 here is CAISESTPGLAGYNEQFF. Written as DNA, the CDR3 is TGTGCCATCAGTGAGTCAACGCCGGGACTAGCGGGCTACAATGAGCAGTTCTTC. The chain employs TRBV10-3 and TRBJ2-1, with TRBD2 matching over 12 bases. In germline, CDR1 is ENHRY, CDR2 SYGVKD. CDR3 length: 18 residues. Trimming took 0 bases from V and 3 from J; bases not matched to a gene: 6.

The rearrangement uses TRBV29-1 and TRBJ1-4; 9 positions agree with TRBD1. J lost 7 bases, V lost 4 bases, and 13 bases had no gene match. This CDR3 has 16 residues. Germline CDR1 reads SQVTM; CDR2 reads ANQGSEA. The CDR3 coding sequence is TGCAGCGTTGTCGTCATGTTTCGACAGGGGGGTGAAAAACTGTTTTTT. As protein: CSVVVMFRQGGEKLFF.

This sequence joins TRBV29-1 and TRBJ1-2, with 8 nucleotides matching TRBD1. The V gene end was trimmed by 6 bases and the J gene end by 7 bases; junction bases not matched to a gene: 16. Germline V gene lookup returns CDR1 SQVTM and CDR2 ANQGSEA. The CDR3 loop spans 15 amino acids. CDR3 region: CSVDISMNGQGGYTF. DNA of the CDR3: TGCAGCGTCGATATTTCAATGAACGGACAGGGTGGCTACACCTTC.

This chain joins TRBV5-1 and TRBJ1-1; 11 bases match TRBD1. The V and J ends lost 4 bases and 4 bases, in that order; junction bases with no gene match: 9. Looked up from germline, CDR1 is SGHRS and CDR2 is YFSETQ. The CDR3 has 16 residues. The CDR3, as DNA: TGCGCCAGCAGCCTTTTCGCCGGGACAGGGGGCACTGAAGCTTTCTTT. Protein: CASSLFAGTGGTEAFF. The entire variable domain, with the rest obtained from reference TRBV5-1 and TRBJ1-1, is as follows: KAGVTQTPRYLIKTRGQQVTLSCSPISGHRSVSWYQQTPGQGLQFLFEYFSETQRNKGNFPGRFSGRQFSNSRSEMNVSTLELGDSALYLCASSLFAGTGGTEAFFGQGTRLTVV.

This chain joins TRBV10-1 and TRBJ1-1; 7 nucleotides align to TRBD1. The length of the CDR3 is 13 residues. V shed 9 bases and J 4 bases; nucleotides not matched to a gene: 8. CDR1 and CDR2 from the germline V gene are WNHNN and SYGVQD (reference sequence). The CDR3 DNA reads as TGCGCCAGAACGACAGGGACCAGCACTGAAGCTTTCTTT. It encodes CARTTGTSTEAFF.

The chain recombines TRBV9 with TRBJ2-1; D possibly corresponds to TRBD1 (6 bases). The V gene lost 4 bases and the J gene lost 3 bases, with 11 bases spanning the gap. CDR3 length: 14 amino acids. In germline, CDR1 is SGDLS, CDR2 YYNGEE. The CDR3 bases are TGTGCCAGCAGCCCCCCGACAGGCTACAATGAGCAGTTCTTC. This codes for CASSPPTGYNEQFF.

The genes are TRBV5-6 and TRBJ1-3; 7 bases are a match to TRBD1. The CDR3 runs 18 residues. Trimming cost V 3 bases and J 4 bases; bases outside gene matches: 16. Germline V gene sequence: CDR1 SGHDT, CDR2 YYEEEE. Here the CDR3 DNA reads TGTGCCAGCAGCTCCTTGATCTTAGGGGGCACTTCAGGAAACACCATATATTTT. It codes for CASSSLILGGTSGNTIYF.

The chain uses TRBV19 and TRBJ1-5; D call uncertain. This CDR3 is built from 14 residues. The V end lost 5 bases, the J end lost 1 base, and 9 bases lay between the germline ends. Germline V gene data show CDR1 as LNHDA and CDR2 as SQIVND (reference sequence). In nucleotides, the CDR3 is TGTGCCAGTAGTGGCATGCCGAGCAATCAGCCCCAGCATTTT. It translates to CASSGMPSNQPQHF.

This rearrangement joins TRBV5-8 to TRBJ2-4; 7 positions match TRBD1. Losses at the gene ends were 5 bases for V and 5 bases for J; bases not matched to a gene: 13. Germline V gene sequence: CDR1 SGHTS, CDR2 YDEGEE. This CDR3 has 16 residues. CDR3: CASSYYRGKRENIQYF. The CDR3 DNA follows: TGTGCCAGCAGTTACTACAGGGGTAAGAGAGAAAACATTCAGTACTTC.

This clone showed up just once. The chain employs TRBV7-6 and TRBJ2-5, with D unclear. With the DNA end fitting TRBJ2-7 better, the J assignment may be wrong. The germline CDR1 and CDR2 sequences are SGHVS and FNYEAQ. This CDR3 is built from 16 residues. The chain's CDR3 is CASTRVRLAANYEQYF. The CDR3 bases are TGTGCCAGCACTCGGGTGCGGTTGGCGGCTAACTACGAGCAGTACTTC.

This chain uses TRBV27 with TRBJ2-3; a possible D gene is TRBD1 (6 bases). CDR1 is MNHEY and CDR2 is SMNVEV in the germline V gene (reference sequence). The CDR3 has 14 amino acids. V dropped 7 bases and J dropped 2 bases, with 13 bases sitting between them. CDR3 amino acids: CASIGRGDTDTQYF. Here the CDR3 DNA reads TGTGCCAGCATCGGCAGGGGTGACACAGATACGCAGTATTTT.

CDR3 nucleotides: TGTGCCAGCAACCTTCGTTTTGATGTGGAGGATGGCTACACCTTC. Amino acid sequence: CASNLRFDVEDGYTF. V gene TRBV5-8 combines with J gene TRBJ1-2, with D hard to call. Per the germline V gene, CDR1 is SGHTS and CDR2 is YDEGEE. The CDR3 totals 15 residues. Deletions cut 6 bases from V and 6 bases from J, with 21 bases between. Supplemented by reference TRBV5-8 and TRBJ1-2, the full variable domain reads EAGVTQSPTHLIKTRGQQATLRCSPISGHTSVYWYQQALGLGLQFLLWYDEGEERNRGNFPPRFSGRQFPNYSSELNVNALELEDSALYLCASNLRFDVEDGYTFGSGTRLTVV.